A single TCR beta chain is shown here with its context. The germline V gene encodes CDR1 KGHSH and CDR2 LQKENI. The V and J ends lost 3 bases and 8 bases, in that order; junction bases with no gene match: 5. CDR3 length equals 13 residues. This record comes from a study of blood T cell repertoires in COVID-19. Study details: PBMCs, B-cell-depleted T cells, or T cells were the source of the cDNA or gDNA that made up the material.

Clones were sequenced by immunoSEQ multiplex PCR, and TCRdb holds only the in-frame ones, with some missing. The table lists 55,000 or so clones, around 87% of them singletons. This rearrangement joins TRBV18 to TRBJ1-2; TRBD1 matches 8 bases. This sequence originates from a man aged 55 to 69 with active or convalescent COVID-19. Input material: peripheral blood. Here the CDR3 DNA reads TGTGCCAGCTCACCGGACAGGGAAGACGGCTACACCTTC. It specifies CASSPDREDGYTF.